The clone carrying this TCR beta chain has a handful of counts. The antigen is unknown. The data are from a study of CD8 T cells in ankylosing spondylitis. TCRdb recomputed calls from the 5' RACE reads with MiXCR, one row per CDR3 protein. The sample contains about 240,000 distinct CDR3 sequences, roughly a tenth of which appear only once. Study-level findings and limits: Reportedly, matched ankylosing spondylitis synovial fluid was significantly enriched for disease-linked clones. Seemingly characteristic of ankylosing spondylitis blood was a TCR beta motif consisting of roughly 8 highly homologous variants. Prior work had noted some motif variants in reactive arthritis blood and synovial fluid. Disease-associated clones were CD8+ and fairly uncommon in peripheral blood.

The V and J ends lost 1 base and 5 bases respectively, with 7 bases between them. CDR3 length equals 13 residues. Per germline, CDR1 SGHNT and CDR2 YYREEE (reference sequence). Input material: blood, either unsorted or a sorted T cell fraction (not recorded which). The rearrangement uses TRBV5-4 and TRBJ2-1; the D gene is possibly TRBD1 (6 bases). The receptor was derived from a male donor with ankylosing spondylitis or in good health (not recorded which). The CDR3 spells CASSLKGDNEQFF. CDR3 bases: TGTGCCAGCAGCTTGAAGGGGGACAATGAGCAGTTCTTC. The variable domain in full, with the rest retrieved from reference TRBV5-4 and TRBJ2-1, is ETGVTQSPTHLIKTRGQQVTLRCSSQSGHNTVSWYQQALGQGPQFIFQYYREEENGRGNFPPRFSGLQFPNYSSELNVNALELDDSALYLCASSLKGDNEQFFGPGTRLTVL.